This TCR beta chain was found in a study of shared clonotypes between healthy human individuals. Across the whole study: Donors consisted of two women and a few men between 18 and 49.

Method: immunoSEQ multiplex PCR; TCRdb's copy keeps in-frame clones and lacks some. The sample contains millions of clones, 85% to 95% of which appear only once. The CDR3 extends over 18 amino acids. Germline V lookup: CDR1 MGHRA, CDR2 YSYEKL. The ends were cut back, 4 bases at V and 2 bases at J, with 24 bases in the middle. The receptor comes from a man aged 18 to 29 in good health. Some clones in this sample may be carry-over from other donors' samples. The source material was naive CD4+ T cells from PBMCs. Stated subset: CD45RA+ positively selected. V usage is TRBV4-1 and J usage is TRBJ2-7; D may be TRBD1 or TRBD2 (6 bases each). CDR3 nucleotides: TGCGCCAGCAGCCCCACTCTGATGTCGCACAGGGAGGCCTACGAGCAGTACTTC. This encodes CASSPTLMSHREAYEQYF.